One sample yielded the 5 T cell receptor beta chains listed below, sequenced in a study of blood T cells in healthy people across ages. A sample-barcoded 5' primer and a J-beta primer mix were used in a second PCR of roughly 7 to 12 cycles. MiXCR, run by TCRdb on the 5' RACE reads, gives a single entry per CDR3 protein. The repertoire holds 1.8 million or so distinct CDR3 sequences, with about two fifths as singletons. The sample comprised blood. The receptors shown here come from a human donor in good health.

The genes are TRBV20-1 and TRBJ2-5; D is unclear. CDR3 length: 15 amino acids. The V end was cut by 3 bases, the J end by 2 bases, with 16 bases between. Germline lookup yields CDR1 DFQATT and CDR2 SNEGSKA (reference sequence). The CDR3 DNA reads as TGCAGTGCTAGGAAAAGTATGACATCTCAAGAGACCCAGTACTTC. Amino acid sequence: CSARKSMTSQETQYF.

This chain uses TRBV3-1 with TRBJ1-2; no firm D call. V gave up 0 bases and J gave up 0 bases, with 5 bases separating them. The CDR3 is 14 amino acids. From germline, CDR1 is LGHDT and CDR2 YNNKEL (reference sequence). CDR3 sequence reads: CASSQELSNYGYTF. The CDR3 DNA reads TGTGCCAGCAGCCAAGAGTTGTCTAACTATGGCTACACCTTC.

The chain joins TRBV5-1 to TRBJ1-4; a possible D gene is TRBD1 (6 bases). The CDR3 contains 15 residues. Germline V CDR1 and CDR2: SGHRS, YFSETQ. Trimming left V 4 bases short and J 11 bases short, with 21 bases between. Here the CDR3 reads CASSPVGEGGEKLFF. DNA of the CDR3: TGCGCCAGCAGCCCCGTGGGCGAGGGGGGAGAGAAACTGTTTTTT.

The V gene is TRBV2, the J gene TRBJ2-4, with 9 bases identical to TRBD2. The V and J ends lost 9 bases and 13 bases, in that order; junction bases with no gene match: 13. Germline V lookup: CDR1 SNHLY, CDR2 FYNNEI. This CDR3 comprises 13 residues. This CDR3 reads CARAGGSYNEQYF. The CDR3 DNA is TGTGCCAGAGCGGGGGGTTCCTACAATGAGCAGTACTTC.

This chain uses TRBV12-3 or TRBV12-4 with TRBJ2-5, with 7 bases that match TRBD2. V was pared by 6 bases and J by 2 bases, with 12 bases of the junction left unmatched. The CDR3 loop spans 16 amino acids. This CDR3 is CASRPYSGPGQETQYF. The CDR3 DNA reads as TGTGCCAGCAGGCCTTATAGCGGGCCAGGACAAGAGACCCAGTACTTC.